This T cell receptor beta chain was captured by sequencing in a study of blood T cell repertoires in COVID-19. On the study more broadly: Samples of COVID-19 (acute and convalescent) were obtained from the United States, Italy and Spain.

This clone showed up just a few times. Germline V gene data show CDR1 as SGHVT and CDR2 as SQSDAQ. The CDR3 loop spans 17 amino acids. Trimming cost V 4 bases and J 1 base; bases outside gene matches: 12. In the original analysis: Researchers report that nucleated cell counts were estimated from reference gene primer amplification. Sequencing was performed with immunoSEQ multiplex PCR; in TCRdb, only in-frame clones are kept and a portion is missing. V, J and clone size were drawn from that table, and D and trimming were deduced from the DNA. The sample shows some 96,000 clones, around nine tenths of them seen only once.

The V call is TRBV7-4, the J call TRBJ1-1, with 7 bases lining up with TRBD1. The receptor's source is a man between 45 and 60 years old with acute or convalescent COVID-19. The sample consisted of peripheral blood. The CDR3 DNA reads TGTGCCAGCAGCTCCCGTTGGGGACAGCTAGCGAACACTGAAGCTTTCTTT. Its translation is CASSSRWGQLANTEAFF.